The rows below give T cell receptor beta chains drawn from one sample of a study of technical replicates of blood from four donors. Generated by immunoSEQ multiplex PCR, the TCRdb table keeps only in-frame clones and is missing some. The sample has around 68,000 clones, about 97% seen once. Material: T cells isolated from PBMCs. The receptor set was obtained from a human donor in good health. Each CDR3 is given with its conserved first and last residue. The D gene is left open where the match is weak.

V,J,D,CDR3
TRBV27,TRBJ2-2,.,CASSLSGGFGTGELFF
TRBV19,TRBJ2-2,.,CASSTSVNTGELFF
TRBV15,TRBJ2-2,TRBD2,CATSRGLATGELFF
TRBV16,TRBJ2-2,.,CASSLTIEWGPPQAGELFF
TRBV6-1,TRBJ1-1,.,CASWGGPAEAFF
TRBV7-3,TRBJ2-7,TRBD1,CASSPGQGWGYEQYF
TRBV25-1,TRBJ2-3,TRBD2,CASSSGGGVTDTQYF
TRBV29-1,TRBJ1-1,.,CSVEDFGNTEAFF
TRBV28,TRBJ1-2,.,CASSFVSAHGYTF
TRBV27,TRBJ2-7,TRBD2,CASLTRTSGNYYEQYF
TRBV18,TRBJ2-7,TRBD2,CASSPPPASGIYSSYEQYF
TRBV11-3,TRBJ1-1,TRBD1,CASSYSGTANTEAFF
TRBV10-1,TRBJ2-6,TRBD2,CASSEGRVSSGANVLTF
TRBV10-2,TRBJ1-2,.,CASSKGQQYGYTF
TRBV6-1,TRBJ2-2,.,CASGLQGPGELFF
TRBV9,TRBJ2-7,TRBD2,CASSAIAGEGYEQYF